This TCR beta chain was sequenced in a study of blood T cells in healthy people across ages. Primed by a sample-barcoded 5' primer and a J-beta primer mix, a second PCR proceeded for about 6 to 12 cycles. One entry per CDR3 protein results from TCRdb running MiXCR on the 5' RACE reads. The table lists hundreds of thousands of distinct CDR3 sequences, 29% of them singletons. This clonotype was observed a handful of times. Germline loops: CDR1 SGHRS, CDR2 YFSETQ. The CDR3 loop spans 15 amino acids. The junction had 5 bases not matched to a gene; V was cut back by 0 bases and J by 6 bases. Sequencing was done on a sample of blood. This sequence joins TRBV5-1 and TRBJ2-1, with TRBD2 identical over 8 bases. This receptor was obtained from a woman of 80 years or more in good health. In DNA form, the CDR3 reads TGCGCCAGCAGCTTGGTTGGGACTAGTATCAATGAGCAGTTCTTC. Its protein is CASSLVGTSINEQFF.